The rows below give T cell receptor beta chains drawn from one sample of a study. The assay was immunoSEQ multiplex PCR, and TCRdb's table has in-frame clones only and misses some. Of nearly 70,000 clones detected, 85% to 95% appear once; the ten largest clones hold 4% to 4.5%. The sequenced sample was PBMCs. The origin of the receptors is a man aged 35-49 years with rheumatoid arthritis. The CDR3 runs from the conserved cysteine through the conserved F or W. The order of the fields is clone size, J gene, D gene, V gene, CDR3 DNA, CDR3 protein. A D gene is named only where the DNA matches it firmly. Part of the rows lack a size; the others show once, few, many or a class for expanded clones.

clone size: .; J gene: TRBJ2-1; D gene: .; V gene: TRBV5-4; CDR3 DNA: TGTGCCAGCAGCTTGGGCCAGGGGATCTCCTACAATGAGCAGTTCTTC; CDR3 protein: CASSLGQGISYNEQFF
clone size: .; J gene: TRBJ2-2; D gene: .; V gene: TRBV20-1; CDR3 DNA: TGCAGTGCTAGTGCCGGACGGGCGAACACCGGGGAGCTGTTTTTT; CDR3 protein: CSASAGRANTGELFF
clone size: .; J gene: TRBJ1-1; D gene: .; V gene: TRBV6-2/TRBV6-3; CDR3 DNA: TGTGCCAGCAGTTACCTAAACACTGAAGCTTTCTTT; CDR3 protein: CASSYLNTEAFF
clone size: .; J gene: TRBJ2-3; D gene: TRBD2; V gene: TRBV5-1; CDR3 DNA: TGCGCCAGCAGCTGGTCTGGCGGGGGGGCAACAGATACGCAGTATTTT; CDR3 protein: CASSWSGGGATDTQYF
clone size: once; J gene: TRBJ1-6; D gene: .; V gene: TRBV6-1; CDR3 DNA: TGTGCCAGCAGTGAGGCACCTTCACCCCTCCACTTT; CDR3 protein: CASSEAPSPLHF
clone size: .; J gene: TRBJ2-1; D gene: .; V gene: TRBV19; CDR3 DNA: TGTGCCAGTAGTCCCGGGCCGAGCCTACACAATGAGCAGTTCTTC; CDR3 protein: CASSPGPSLHNEQFF
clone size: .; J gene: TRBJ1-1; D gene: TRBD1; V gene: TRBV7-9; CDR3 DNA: TGTGCCAGCAGCTTGGGGACAGGGCGGGACACTGAAGCTTTCTTT; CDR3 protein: CASSLGTGRDTEAFF
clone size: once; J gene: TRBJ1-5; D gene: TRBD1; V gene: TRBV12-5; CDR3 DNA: TGTGCTAGTGGATTTCAGGGGGGCCTTAGCAATCAGCCCCAGCATTTT; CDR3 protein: CASGFQGGLSNQPQHF
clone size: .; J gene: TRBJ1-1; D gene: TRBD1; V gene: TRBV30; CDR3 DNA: TGTGCCTGGAGTGTAGGGGCAGGGGGCTCCACTGAAGCTTTCTTT; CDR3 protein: CAWSVGAGGSTEAFF
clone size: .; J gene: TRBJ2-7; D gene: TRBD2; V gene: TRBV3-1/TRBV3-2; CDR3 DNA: TGTGCCAGCAGCCAGGCAAGTTGGGGAGGGGCACGTTCCTACGAGCAGTACTTC; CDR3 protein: CASSQASWGGARSYEQYF
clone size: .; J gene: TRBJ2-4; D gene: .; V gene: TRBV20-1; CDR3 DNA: TGCAGTGCTAGTAACCCCCTCCCCAAAAACATTCAGTACTTC; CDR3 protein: CSASNPLPKNIQYF
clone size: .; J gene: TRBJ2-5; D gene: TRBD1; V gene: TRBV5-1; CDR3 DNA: TGCGCCAGCAGCCGTGACGGGACAGGGGGCGTAGAGACCCAGTACTTC; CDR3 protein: CASSRDGTGGVETQYF
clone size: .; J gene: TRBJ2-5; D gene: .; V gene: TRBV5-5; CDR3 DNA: TGTGCCAGCAGCTTGGTCGTTTTGGGGACAATTCAAGAGACCCAGTACTTC; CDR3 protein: CASSLVVLGTIQETQYF
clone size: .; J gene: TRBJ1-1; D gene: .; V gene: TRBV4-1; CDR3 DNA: TGCGCCAGCAGCAACCACCAACTTGACAGGAACACTGAAGCTTTCTTT; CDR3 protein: CASSNHQLDRNTEAFF
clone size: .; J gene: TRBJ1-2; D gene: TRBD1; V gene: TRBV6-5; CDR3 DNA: TGTGCCAGCAGTCCGGACAGGATCTATGGCTACACCTTC; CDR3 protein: CASSPDRIYGYTF
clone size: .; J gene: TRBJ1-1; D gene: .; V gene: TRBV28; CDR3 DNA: TGTGCCAGCAGTCCTGGGCACTTGACTGAAGCTTTCTTT; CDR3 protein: CASSPGHLTEAFF
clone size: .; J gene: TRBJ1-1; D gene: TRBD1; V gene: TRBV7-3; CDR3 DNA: TGTGCCAGCAGCCCACGGACAGGGAGGCGCACTGAAGCTTTCTTT; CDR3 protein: CASSPRTGRRTEAFF
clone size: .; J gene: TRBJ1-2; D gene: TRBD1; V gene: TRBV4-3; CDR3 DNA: TGCGCCAGCAGCCAAAAAAGGACAGGGGGCGCAACGAGTGGCTACACCTTC; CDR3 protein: CASSQKRTGGATSGYTF
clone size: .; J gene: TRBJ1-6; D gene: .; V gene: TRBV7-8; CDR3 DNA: TGTGCCAGCAGCTTAGTATGGCAGGGAGGTCGATCACCCCTCCACTTT; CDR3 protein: CASSLVWQGGRSPLHF
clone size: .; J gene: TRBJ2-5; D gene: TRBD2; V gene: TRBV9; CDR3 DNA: TGTGCCAGCAGCGTACAAGCGGGGGGAAAAGAGACCCAGTACTTC; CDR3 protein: CASSVQAGGKETQYF
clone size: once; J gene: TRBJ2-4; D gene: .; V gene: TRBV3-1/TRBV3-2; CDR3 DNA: TGTGCCAGCAGCCAAGCCAGGGTGCGTGGCAAAAACATTCAGTACTTC; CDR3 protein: CASSQARVRGKNIQYF
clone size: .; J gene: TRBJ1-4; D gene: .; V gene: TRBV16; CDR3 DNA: TGTGCCAGCAGCCAGGTCAGTTCTCAAGAAAAACTGTTTTTT; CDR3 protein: CASSQVSSQEKLFF
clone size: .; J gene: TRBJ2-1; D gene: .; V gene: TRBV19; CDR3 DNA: TGTGCCAGTAAATACACGGCAGACTCCTACAATGAGCAGTTCTTC; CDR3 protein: CASKYTADSYNEQFF
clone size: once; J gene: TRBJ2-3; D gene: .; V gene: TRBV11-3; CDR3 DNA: TGTGCCAGCAGCTTAACGGGGAATACAGATACGCAGTATTTT; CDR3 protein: CASSLTGNTDTQYF
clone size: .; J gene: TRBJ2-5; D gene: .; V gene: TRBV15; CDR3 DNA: TGTGCCACCAGCAGAGATGGCAGACACCAAGAGACCCAGTACTTC; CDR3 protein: CATSRDGRHQETQYF
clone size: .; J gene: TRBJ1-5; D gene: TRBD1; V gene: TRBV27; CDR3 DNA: TGTGCCAGCAGTCCTACAGGGGAGAGTGGGAATCAGCCCCAGCATTTT; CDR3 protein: CASSPTGESGNQPQHF
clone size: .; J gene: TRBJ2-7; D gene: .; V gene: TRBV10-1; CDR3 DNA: TGCGCCAGCAGTGCGGGACGCTCCTACGAGCAGTACTTC; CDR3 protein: CASSAGRSYEQYF
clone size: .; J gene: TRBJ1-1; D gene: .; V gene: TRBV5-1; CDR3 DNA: TGCGCCAGCAGCCCGGGGGGCAGGATCGGGCCTGAAGCTTTCTTT; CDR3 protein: CASSPGGRIGPEAFF
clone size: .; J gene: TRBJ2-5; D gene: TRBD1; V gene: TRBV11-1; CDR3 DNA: TGTGCCAGCAGCCGCGACAGGGGGGAGACCCAGTACTTC; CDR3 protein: CASSRDRGETQYF
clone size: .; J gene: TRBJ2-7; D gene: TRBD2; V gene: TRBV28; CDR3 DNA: TGTGCCAGCAGTTCCCCTAGCGGGAGTCCGATAAAGTACGAGCAGTACTTC; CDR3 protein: CASSSPSGSPIKYEQYF
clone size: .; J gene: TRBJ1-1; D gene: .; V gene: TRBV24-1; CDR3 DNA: TGTGCCACCAGTGAGGGTAAAGCTGAAGCTTTCTTT; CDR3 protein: CATSEGKAEAFF
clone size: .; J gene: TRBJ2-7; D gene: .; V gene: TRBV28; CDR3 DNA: TGTGCCAGCAGGCCGGGACCGGGCCTAATATACTCCTACGAGCAGTACTTC; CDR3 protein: CASRPGPGLIYSYEQYF
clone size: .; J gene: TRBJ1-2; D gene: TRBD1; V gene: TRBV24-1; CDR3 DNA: TGTGCCACCAGTGACCCTCGGACAGGGGGCTATGGCTACACCTTC; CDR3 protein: CATSDPRTGGYGYTF
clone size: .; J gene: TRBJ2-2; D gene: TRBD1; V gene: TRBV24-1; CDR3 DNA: TGTGCCACCAGTGAATCCAACAGGGGCAACACCGGGGAGCTGTTTTTT; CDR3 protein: CATSESNRGNTGELFF
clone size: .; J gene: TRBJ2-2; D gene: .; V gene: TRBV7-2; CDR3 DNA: TGTGCCAGCAGCTTATTGGCCGCGAACACCGGGGAGCTGTTTTTT; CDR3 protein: CASSLLAANTGELFF